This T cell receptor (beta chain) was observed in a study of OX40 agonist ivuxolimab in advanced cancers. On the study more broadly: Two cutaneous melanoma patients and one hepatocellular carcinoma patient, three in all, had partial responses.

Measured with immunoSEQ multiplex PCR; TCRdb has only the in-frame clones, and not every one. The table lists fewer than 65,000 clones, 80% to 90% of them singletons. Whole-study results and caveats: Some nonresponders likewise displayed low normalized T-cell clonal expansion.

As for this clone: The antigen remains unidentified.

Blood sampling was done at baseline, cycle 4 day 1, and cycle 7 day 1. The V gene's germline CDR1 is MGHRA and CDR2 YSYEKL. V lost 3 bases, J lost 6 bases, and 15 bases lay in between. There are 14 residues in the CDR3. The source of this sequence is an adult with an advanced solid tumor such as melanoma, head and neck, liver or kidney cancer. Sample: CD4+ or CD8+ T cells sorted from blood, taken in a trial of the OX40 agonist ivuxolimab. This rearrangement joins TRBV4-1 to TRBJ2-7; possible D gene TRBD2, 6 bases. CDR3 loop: CASSHPGTGIEQYF. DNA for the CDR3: TGCGCCAGCAGCCACCCGGGGACTGGGATCGAGCAGTACTTC.